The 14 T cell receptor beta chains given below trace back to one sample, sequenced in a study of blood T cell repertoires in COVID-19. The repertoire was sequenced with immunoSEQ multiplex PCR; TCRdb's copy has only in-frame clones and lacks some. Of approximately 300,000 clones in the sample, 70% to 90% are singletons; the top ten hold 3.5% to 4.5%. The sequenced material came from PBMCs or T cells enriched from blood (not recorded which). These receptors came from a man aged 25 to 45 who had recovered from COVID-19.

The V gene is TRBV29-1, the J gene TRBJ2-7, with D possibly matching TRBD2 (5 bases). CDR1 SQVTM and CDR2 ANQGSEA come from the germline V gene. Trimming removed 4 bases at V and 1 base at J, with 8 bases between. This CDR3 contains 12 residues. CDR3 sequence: CSVAGGSYEQYF. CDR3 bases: TGCAGCGTTGCGGGCGGGTCCTACGAGCAGTACTTC.

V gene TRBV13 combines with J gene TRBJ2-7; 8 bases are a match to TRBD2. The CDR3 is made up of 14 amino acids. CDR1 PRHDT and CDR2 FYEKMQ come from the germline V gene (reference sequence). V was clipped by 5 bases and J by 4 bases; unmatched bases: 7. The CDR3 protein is CASSEGAGVYEQYF. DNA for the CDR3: TGTGCCAGCAGCGAAGGAGCGGGAGTGTACGAGCAGTACTTC. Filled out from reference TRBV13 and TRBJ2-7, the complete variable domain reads AAGVIQSPRHLIKEKRETATLKCYPIPRHDTVYWYQQGPGQDPQFLISFYEKMQSDKGSIPDRFSAQQFSDYHSELNMSSLELGDSALYFCASSEGAGVYEQYFGPGTRLTVT.

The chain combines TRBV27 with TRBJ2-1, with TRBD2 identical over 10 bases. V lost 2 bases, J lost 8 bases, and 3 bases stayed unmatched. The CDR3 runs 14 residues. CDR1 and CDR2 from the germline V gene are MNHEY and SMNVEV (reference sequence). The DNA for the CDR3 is TGTGCCAGCAGTTTACGGCTAGCGGGGGATGAGCAGTTCTTC. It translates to CASSLRLAGDEQFF.

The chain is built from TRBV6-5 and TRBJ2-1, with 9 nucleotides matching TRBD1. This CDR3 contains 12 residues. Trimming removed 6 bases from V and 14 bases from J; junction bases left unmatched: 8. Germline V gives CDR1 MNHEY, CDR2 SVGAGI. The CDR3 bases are TGTGCCAGCAGCCGGCAGAGGGACAGGGAGTTCTTC. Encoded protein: CASSRQRDREFF.

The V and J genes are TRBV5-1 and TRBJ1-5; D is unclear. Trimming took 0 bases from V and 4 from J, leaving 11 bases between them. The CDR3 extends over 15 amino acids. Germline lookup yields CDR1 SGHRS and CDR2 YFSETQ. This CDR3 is CASSLGGSRNQPQHF. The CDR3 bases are TGCGCCAGCAGCTTGGGTGGGAGTCGGAATCAGCCCCAGCATTTT. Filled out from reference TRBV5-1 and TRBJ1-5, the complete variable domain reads KAGVTQTPRYLIKTRGQQVTLSCSPISGHRSVSWYQQTPGQGLQFLFEYFSETQRNKGNFPGRFSGRQFSNSRSEMNVSTLELGDSALYLCASSLGGSRNQPQHFGDGTRLSIL.

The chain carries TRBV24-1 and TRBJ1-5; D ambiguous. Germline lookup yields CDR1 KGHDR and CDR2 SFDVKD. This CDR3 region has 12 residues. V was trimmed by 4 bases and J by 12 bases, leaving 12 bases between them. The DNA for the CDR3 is TGTGCCACCAGTGAGCCAGTTGGGCGCCAGCATTTT. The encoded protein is CATSEPVGRQHF.

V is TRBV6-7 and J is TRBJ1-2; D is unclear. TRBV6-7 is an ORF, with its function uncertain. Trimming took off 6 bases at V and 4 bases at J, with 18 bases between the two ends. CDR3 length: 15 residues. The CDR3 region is CASSLEEGGLYGYTF. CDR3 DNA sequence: TGTGCCAGCAGCCTCGAGGAGGGCGGTCTCTATGGCTACACCTTC.

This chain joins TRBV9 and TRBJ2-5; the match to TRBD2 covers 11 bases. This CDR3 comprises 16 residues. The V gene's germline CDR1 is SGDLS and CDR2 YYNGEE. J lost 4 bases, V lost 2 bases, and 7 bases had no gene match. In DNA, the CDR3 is TGTGCCAGCAGCGTTAGTAGCGGGGGGGCTTCAGAGACCCAGTACTTC. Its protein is CASSVSSGGASETQYF.

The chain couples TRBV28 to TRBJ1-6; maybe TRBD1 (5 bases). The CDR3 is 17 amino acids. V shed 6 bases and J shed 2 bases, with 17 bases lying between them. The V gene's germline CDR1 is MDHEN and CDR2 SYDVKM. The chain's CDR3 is CASRSLHGAPYNSPLHF. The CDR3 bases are TGTGCCAGCAGATCCCTACATGGGGCGCCCTATAATTCACCCCTCCACTTT.

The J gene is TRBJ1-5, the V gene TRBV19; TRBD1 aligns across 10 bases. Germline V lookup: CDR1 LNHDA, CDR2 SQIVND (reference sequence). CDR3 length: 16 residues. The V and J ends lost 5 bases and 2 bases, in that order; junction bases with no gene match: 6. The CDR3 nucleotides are TGTGCCAGTAGTGCGCGGGGGACAGGGGGCAATCAGCCCCAGCATTTT. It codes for CASSARGTGGNQPQHF. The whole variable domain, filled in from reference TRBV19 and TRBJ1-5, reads DGGITQSPKYLFRKEGQNVTLSCEQNLNHDAMYWYRQDPGQGLRLIYYSQIVNDFQKGDIAEGYSVSREKKESFPLTVTSAQKNPTAFYLCASSARGTGGNQPQHFGDGTRLSIL.

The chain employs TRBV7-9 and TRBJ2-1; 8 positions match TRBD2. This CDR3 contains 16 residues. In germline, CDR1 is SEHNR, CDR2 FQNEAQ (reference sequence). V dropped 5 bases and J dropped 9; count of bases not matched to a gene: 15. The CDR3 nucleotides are TGTGCCAGCAGCCCTATAGCGGGACCACGAACCGGTGAGCAGTTCTTC. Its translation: CASSPIAGPRTGEQFF.

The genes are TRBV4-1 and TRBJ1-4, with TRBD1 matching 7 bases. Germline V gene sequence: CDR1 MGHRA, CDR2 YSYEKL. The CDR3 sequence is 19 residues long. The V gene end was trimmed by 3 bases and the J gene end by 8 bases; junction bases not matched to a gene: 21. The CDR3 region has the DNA TGCGCCAGCAGCCATCCCGACAGGGTACGTGCGGACCCGCACGAAAAACTGTTTTTT. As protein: CASSHPDRVRADPHEKLFF.

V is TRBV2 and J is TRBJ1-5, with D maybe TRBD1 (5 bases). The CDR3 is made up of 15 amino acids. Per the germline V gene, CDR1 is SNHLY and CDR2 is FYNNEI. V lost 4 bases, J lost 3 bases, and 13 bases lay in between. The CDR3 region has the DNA TGTGCCAGCAGTGGACAGTCACGAAACAATCAGCCCCAGCATTTT. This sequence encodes CASSGQSRNNQPQHF.

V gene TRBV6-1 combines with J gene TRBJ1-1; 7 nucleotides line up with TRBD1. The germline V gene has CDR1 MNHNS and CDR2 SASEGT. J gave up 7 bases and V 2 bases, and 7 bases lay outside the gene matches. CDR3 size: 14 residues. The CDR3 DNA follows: TGTGCCAGCAGTGAACTCGGACAGGTATATGAAGCTTTCTTT. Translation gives CASSELGQVYEAFF.